The clone carrying this TCR beta chain was seen at least ten times. Its antigen is not known. The sample originates from a study of T cells in Graves' hyperthyroidism and ophthalmopathy. Study information: Initial diagnosis, before any treatment, was when peripheral blood was collected. Whole-study findings and limits: Most thyroid clonotypes with frequency above 0.001 were detected in blood. Progression to ophthalmopathy was predicted a median of approximately 6.4 months early. Ophthalmopathy and stable hyperthyroidism were separated by a 13 V-J model.

The CDR3 has 19 residues. CDR1 is MDHEN and CDR2 is SYDVKM in the germline V gene. Trimming removed 2 bases at V and 0 bases at J, with 20 bases between. Amplification targeted TCR beta CDR3 regions from RNA transcripts. The TCR CDR3 first-round RT-PCR relied on the HTBI primer set. TCRdb itself ran the multiplex PCR reads through MiXCR, one entry per CDR3 protein. Found here are about 500,000 distinct CDR3 sequences, 15% to 20% of them singletons; the top ten hold over 25%. The material sequenced was blood. This sequence was found in a woman aged 25 to 39 with Graves' ophthalmopathy. The chain couples TRBV28 to TRBJ1-5, with D unclear. This CDR3 reads CASSLPRDPRSYSNQPQHF. In nucleotides, the CDR3 is TGTGCCAGCAGTTTACCCAGAGATCCAAGAAGCTATAGCAATCAGCCCCAGCATTTT.